This T cell receptor beta chain was observed in a study of T cells in Graves' hyperthyroidism and ophthalmopathy. Using RNA transcripts as the source, TCR beta CDR3 regions were amplified. The HTBI primer set was used in a first-round RT-PCR of the TCR CDR3. Each CDR3 protein gets one entry after TCRdb re-called the multiplex PCR reads with MiXCR. The sample has some 270,000 distinct CDR3 sequences; roughly 13% are singletons. The CDR3 loop spans 15 amino acids. CDR1 is ENHRY, CDR2 SYGVKD, per germline. Losses at the gene ends were 6 bases for V and 2 bases for J; bases not matched to a gene: 4. The sequence came from a woman in her thirties or forties with Graves' hyperthyroidism. This rearrangement joins TRBV10-3 to TRBJ1-5, with 10 bases matching TRBD1. Sequencing was done on a sample of blood. The CDR3 bases are TGTGCCATCAGCGGGACAGGGGAGGGCAATCAGCCCCAGCATTTT. This encodes CAISGTGEGNQPQHF.